A single sample gave rise to the 25 T cell receptor beta chains below, sequenced in a study of identical twins. TCRdb re-called the 5' RACE reads through MiXCR, storing one row per CDR3 protein. The sample carries 650,000 to 800,000 distinct CDR3 sequences, over 8.5% recorded once. The same specimen was also included in a second study, on yellow fever vaccine responses in identical twins.

The specimen was PBMCs. Receptors were obtained from a young woman in good health.

In its sample, this clonotype was seen many times. The chain employs TRBV5-1 and TRBJ2-2; D not resolved. This CDR3 has 20 amino acids. Germline-derived CDR1 and CDR2 are SGHRS and YFSETQ. Trimming left V 1 base short and J 4 bases short, with 26 bases between. As DNA, the CDR3 is TGCGCCAGCAGCTTGAGGTTCGATCTCTTATTAAAAAGTTCCACCGGGGAGCTGTTTTTT. This sequence encodes CASSLRFDLLLKSSTGELFF.

V gene TRBV7-2 combines with J gene TRBJ2-1; TRBD1 agrees at 8 bases. Germline V gene sequence: CDR1 SGHTA, CDR2 FQGNSA. The CDR3 runs to 17 residues. The V gene end was trimmed by 5 bases and the J gene end by 9 bases; junction bases not matched to a gene: 18. The CDR3 DNA reads TGTGCCAGCAGCCCTCTTGGGGGACAGGTTCAGACTAGTGAGCAGTTCTTC. This encodes CASSPLGGQVQTSEQFF.

The chain uses TRBV27 and TRBJ2-5; TRBD2 matches 8 bases. Germline trimming cut 0 bases from V and 4 bases from J; bases unmatched to any gene: 7. In germline, CDR1 is MNHEY, CDR2 SMNVEV (reference sequence). CDR3 length equals 16 residues. This chain's CDR3 is CASSLSGGANRETQYF. The CDR3 DNA sequence: TGTGCCAGCAGTTTATCCGGGGGGGCCAATAGAGAGACCCAGTACTTC.

This clonotype was counted only a few times. This sequence joins TRBV7-3 and TRBJ2-2; 8 bases align to TRBD2. V was pared by 5 bases and J by 4 bases, with 9 bases of the junction left unmatched. CDR3 length: 16 amino acids. From germline, CDR1 is SGHTA and CDR2 FQGTGA. CDR3 nucleotides: TGTGCCAGCAGCCCCTTCGGGGGGGCAATCACCGGGGAGCTGTTTTTT. Translating it yields CASSPFGGAITGELFF.

This clonotype was seen a few times. This chain joins TRBV6-5 and TRBJ1-2, with 11 bases lining up with TRBD1. Germline V gene sequence: CDR1 MNHEY, CDR2 SVGAGI. This CDR3 spans 15 amino acids. Trimming at V came to 2 bases and at J to 7 bases, leaving 6 bases not matched to a gene. CDR3 nucleotide sequence: TGTGCCAGCAGTTACCGGGACAGGGGGGCCAGTGGCTACACCTTC. Protein product: CASSYRDRGASGYTF.

This clonotype has a handful of counts. The chain has TRBV5-1 and TRBJ1-2, with TRBD1 matching 8 bases. The ends lost 6 bases at V and 3 bases at J; junction bases unmatched: 7. Per germline, CDR1 SGHRS and CDR2 YFSETQ. There are 14 residues in the CDR3. CDR3 region: CASNAGTGYYGYTF. The CDR3 nucleotides are TGCGCCAGCAACGCCGGGACAGGATACTATGGCTACACCTTC.

This clonotype was detected only a few times. V and J are TRBV28 and TRBJ2-7; no reliable D call. The CDR3 runs 12 residues. V gave up 3 bases and J gave up 2 bases, with 5 bases separating them. The germline V gene encodes CDR1 MDHEN and CDR2 SYDVKM. The CDR3 spells CASSFYPYEQYF. The CDR3 nucleotides read TGTGCCAGCAGTTTTTACCCCTACGAGCAGTACTTC.

This clonotype was recorded at least ten times. The gene calls are TRBV7-9 and TRBJ2-2; no firm D call. The CDR3 has 12 amino acids. Germline CDR1 SEHNR, CDR2 FQNEAQ (reference sequence). Trimming cost V 2 bases and J 7 bases, with 5 bases left between them. The CDR3 sequence is CASSLLLGELFF. The CDR3 nucleotides read TGTGCCAGCAGCTTACTTCTCGGGGAGCTGTTTTTT.

This clonotype occurred a few times. The V call is TRBV6-1, the J call TRBJ2-2; 7 nucleotides line up with TRBD1. Per the germline V gene, CDR1 is MNHNS and CDR2 is SASEGT. The V gene end was trimmed by 6 bases and the J gene end by 5 bases; junction bases not matched to a gene: 6. The CDR3 runs to 14 residues. CDR3 loop: CASRVQGNTGELFF. The CDR3, as DNA: TGTGCCAGCAGAGTACAGGGGAATACCGGGGAGCTGTTTTTT.

This chain joins TRBV27 and TRBJ2-7, with TRBD1 matching 7 bases. This CDR3 is 16 amino acids long. CDR1 MNHEY and CDR2 SMNVEV come from the germline V gene (reference sequence). The V segment lost 4 bases and the J segment 2 bases; nucleotides outside the gene matches: 11. CDR3 nucleotides: TGTGCCAGCAGTTCTAGGAACAGGGGAAACACCTACGAGCAGTACTTC. This sequence encodes CASSSRNRGNTYEQYF.

V and J are TRBV29-1 and TRBJ2-3; no reliable D call. This CDR3 spans 13 amino acids. Deletions cut 5 bases from V and 0 bases from J, with 9 bases between. CDR1 SQVTM and CDR2 ANQGSEA come from the germline V gene. CDR3 sequence (DNA): TGCAGCGTTTCGGCGCCTAGCACAGATACGCAGTATTTT. Its protein is CSVSAPSTDTQYF.

This clonotype was recorded many times. This chain joins TRBV10-2 and TRBJ2-4, with D perhaps TRBD2 (6 bases). The germline CDR1 and CDR2 sequences are WSHSY and SAAADI. The CDR3 is 15 amino acids. V was pared by 3 bases and J by 0 bases, with 9 bases between. The CDR3 DNA is TGCGCCAGCAGTGAACTAGCTTTAGCCAAAAACATTCAGTACTTC. Translation gives CASSELALAKNIQYF.

This clonotype was seen only a few times. V gene TRBV10-3 combines with J gene TRBJ1-2; 10 bases are shared with TRBD1. V was pared by 3 bases and J by 6 bases, with 7 bases of the junction left unmatched. CDR1 ENHRY and CDR2 SYGVKD come from the germline V gene. The CDR3 is 15 amino acids. The CDR3, as DNA: TGTGCCATCAGTGACTCCGGGACAGGGGTGGATGGCTACACCTTC. Its protein is CAISDSGTGVDGYTF.

The chain uses TRBV6-1 and TRBJ2-1; D remains ambiguous. Germline V CDR1 and CDR2: MNHNS, SASEGT. This CDR3 contains 15 residues. V shed 6 bases and J shed 2 bases, with 14 bases lying between them. This CDR3 reads CASSQSGPTYNEQFF. CDR3 DNA sequence: TGTGCCAGCAGCCAATCCGGGCCTACCTACAATGAGCAGTTCTTC.

This clonotype was detected a few times. The CDR3 DNA follows: TGTGCCAGCAGTTTGAACAGGGGGGGCTCGATTCCTTACGAGCAGTACTTC. Its translation is CASSLNRGGSIPYEQYF. J is TRBJ2-7 and V is TRBV28; D is possibly TRBD1 (8 bases). V lost 3 bases and J 4 bases, leaving 22 bases between the germline ends. The CDR3 is 17 amino acids. Germline V CDR1 and CDR2: MDHEN, SYDVKM.

This clonotype has more than one count but fewer than ten. Sequence at one end of the junction differs from germline and may be a read error. The V gene is TRBV27, the J gene TRBJ2-1; D remains unclear. Germline CDR1 MNHEY, CDR2 SMNVEV (reference sequence). The CDR3 runs to 12 residues. CDR3: CASSLPPQPHVF. As DNA, the CDR3 is TGTGCCAGCAGTTTACCCCCCCAGCCCCATGTATTC.

The sample holds many counts of this clonotype. The chain uses TRBV3-1 and TRBJ2-7; perhaps TRBD2 as D (5 bases). V lost 0 bases and J 4 bases, leaving 19 bases between the germline ends. This CDR3 region has 17 residues. Germline loops: CDR1 LGHDT, CDR2 YNNKEL (reference sequence). The CDR3 DNA reads TGTGCCAGCAGCCAAGATGGAAGAGGGATTTACTTGTACGAGCAGTACTTC. It codes for CASSQDGRGIYLYEQYF.

This clonotype came up a few times. The genes are TRBV5-1 and TRBJ2-5; the D gene could be TRBD1 or TRBD2 (5 bases each). From germline, CDR1 is SGHRS and CDR2 YFSETQ. The CDR3 has 14 residues. V was cut by 6 bases and J by 3 bases, with 15 bases left in between. In nucleotides, the CDR3 is TGCGCCAGCAACCACCGGGACGGGGAAGAGACCCAGTACTTC. Translation gives CASNHRDGEETQYF. The whole variable domain, remainder taken from reference TRBV5-1 and TRBJ2-5, is KAGVTQTPRYLIKTRGQQVTLSCSPISGHRSVSWYQQTPGQGLQFLFEYFSETQRNKGNFPGRFSGRQFSNSRSEMNVSTLELGDSALYLCASNHRDGEETQYFGPGTRLLVL.

The table lists this clonotype with many counts. This chain uses TRBV25-1 with TRBJ2-7; 8 bases map to TRBD1. V dropped 6 bases and J dropped 3; count of bases not matched to a gene: 7. CDR1 and CDR2 (germline): MGHDK, SYGVNS. The CDR3 is 14 residues long. The CDR3 here is CASRGQDLGYEQYF. The CDR3 DNA sequence: TGTGCCAGCAGGGGACAGGATCTTGGCTACGAGCAGTACTTC.

The chain employs TRBV7-2 and TRBJ2-1, with TRBD2 matching over 9 bases. Germline CDR1 is SGHTA and CDR2 is FQGNSA. The CDR3 spans 14 residues. V shed 5 bases, J shed 9 bases, and the junction held 8 bases outside the gene matches. The CDR3 protein is CASSPGTSRGEQFF. The CDR3 nucleotides are TGTGCCAGCAGCCCCGGGACTAGCAGGGGTGAGCAGTTCTTC.

The V and J genes are TRBV19 and TRBJ2-3; TRBD2 is a possible D gene (6 bases). V lost 3 bases, J lost 2 bases, and 12 bases lay in between. Germline CDR1 is LNHDA and CDR2 is SQIVND (reference sequence). CDR3 size: 15 residues. The CDR3 coding sequence is TGTGCCAGTAGTATCGGTAGCGGAGACACAGATACGCAGTATTTT. Residues: CASSIGSGDTDTQYF.

The chain recombines TRBV27 with TRBJ1-1; 7 bases are a match to TRBD1. CDR1 is MNHEY and CDR2 is SMNVEV in the germline V gene (reference sequence). J was trimmed by 0 bases and V by 4 bases; bases with no gene match: 5. CDR3 length: 15 residues. The CDR3 nucleotides read TGTGCCAGCAGTTCTGACAGGGCGCTGAACACTGAAGCTTTCTTT. Amino acids: CASSSDRALNTEAFF.

The rearrangement joins TRBV3-1 to TRBJ2-3; D is undetermined. The CDR3 runs to 13 residues. V shed 1 base and J shed 5 bases, with 7 bases lying between them. The germline V gene encodes CDR1 LGHDT and CDR2 YNNKEL (reference sequence). The CDR3 region has the DNA TGTGCCAGCAGCCAAGCAACAATAGATACGCAGTATTTT. It yields the protein CASSQATIDTQYF.

The rearrangement joins TRBV7-9 to TRBJ2-7, with D tentatively TRBD1 (6 bases). CDR1 is SEHNR, CDR2 FQNEAQ, per germline (reference sequence). V lost 5 bases to trimming and J lost 3 bases, with 17 bases between them. The CDR3 has 15 amino acids. The DNA of the CDR3 is TGTGCCAGCAGCGGTCTCGGGACATCAGACTACGAGCAGTACTTC. Amino acid sequence: CASSGLGTSDYEQYF. Full variable domain (missing parts from reference TRBV7-9 and TRBJ2-7): DTGVSQNPRHKITKRGQNVTFRCDPISEHNRLYWYRQTLGQGPEFLTYFQNEAQLEKSRLLSDRFSAERPKGSFSTLEIQRTEQGDSAMYLCASSGLGTSDYEQYFGPGTRLTVT.

The chain carries TRBV6-2 or TRBV6-3 and TRBJ2-7; D gene uncertain. Trimming cost V 8 bases and J 6 bases, with 17 bases left between them. CDR1 MNHEY and CDR2 SVGEGT come from the germline V gene. CDR3 length equals 13 residues. The CDR3 nucleotides read TGTGCCAGCCGATCGGGCGCCCTACTCGAGCAGTACTTC. Its translation is CASRSGALLEQYF.